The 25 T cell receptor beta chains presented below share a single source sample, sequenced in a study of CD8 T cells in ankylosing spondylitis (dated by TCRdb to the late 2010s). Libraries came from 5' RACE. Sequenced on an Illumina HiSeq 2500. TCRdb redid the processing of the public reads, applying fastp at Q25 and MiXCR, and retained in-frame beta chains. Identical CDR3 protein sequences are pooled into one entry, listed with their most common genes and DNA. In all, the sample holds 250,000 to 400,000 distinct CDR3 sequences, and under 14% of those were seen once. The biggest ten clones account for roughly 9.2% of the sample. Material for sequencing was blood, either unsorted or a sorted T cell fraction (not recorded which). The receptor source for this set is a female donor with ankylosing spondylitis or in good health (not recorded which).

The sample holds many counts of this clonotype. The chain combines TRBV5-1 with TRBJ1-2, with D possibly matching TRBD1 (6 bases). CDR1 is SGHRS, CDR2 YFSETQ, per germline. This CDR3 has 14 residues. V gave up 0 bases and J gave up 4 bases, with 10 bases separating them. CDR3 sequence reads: CASSLEQGSYGYTF. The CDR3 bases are TGCGCCAGCAGCTTGGAGCAGGGGAGCTATGGCTACACCTTC.

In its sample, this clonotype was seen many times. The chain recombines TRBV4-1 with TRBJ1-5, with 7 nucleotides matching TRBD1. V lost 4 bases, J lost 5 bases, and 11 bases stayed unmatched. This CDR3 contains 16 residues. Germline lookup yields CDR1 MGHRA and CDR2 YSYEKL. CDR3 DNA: TGCGCCAGCAGCCTGCATTCAGGGGGGTCAGATCAGCCCCAGCATTTT. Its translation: CASSLHSGGSDQPQHF.

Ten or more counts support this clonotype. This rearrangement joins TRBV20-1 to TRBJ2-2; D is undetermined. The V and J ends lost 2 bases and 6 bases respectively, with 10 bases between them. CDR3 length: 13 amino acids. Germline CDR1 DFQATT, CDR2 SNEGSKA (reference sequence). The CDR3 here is CSARPPGPGELFF. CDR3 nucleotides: TGCAGTGCTAGACCCCCCGGCCCCGGGGAGCTGTTTTTT.

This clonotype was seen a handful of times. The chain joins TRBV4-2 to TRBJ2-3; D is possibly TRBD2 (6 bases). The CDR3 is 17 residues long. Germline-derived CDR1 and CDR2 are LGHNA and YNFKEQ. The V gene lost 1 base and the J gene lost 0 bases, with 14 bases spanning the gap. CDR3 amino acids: CASSQGLADPSTDTQYF. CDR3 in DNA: TGTGCCAGCAGCCAAGGTTTAGCGGATCCTAGCACAGATACGCAGTATTTT.

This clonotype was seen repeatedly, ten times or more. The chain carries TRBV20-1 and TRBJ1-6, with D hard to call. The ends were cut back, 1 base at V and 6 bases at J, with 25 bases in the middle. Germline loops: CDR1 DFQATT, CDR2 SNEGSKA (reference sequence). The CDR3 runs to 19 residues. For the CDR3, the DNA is TGCAGTGCTAGAGTTATCGGCCTTCCGACCGTCTCACCTAATTCACCCCTCCACTTT. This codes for CSARVIGLPTVSPNSPLHF.

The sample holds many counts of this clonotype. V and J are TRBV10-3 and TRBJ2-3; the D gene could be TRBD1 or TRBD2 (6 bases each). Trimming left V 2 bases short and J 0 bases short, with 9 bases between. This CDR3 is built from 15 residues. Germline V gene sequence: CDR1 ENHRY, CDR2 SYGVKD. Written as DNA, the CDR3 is TGTGCCATCAGTGAGCCGGGGGCCAGCACAGATACGCAGTATTTT. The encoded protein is CAISEPGASTDTQYF.

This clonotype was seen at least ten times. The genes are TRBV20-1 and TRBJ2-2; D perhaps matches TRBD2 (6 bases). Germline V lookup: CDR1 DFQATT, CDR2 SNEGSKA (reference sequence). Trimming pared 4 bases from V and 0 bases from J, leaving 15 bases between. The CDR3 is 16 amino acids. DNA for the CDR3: TGCAGTGCTAACCCCCCGACTAGTTCGAACACCGGGGAGCTGTTTTTT. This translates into CSANPPTSSNTGELFF.

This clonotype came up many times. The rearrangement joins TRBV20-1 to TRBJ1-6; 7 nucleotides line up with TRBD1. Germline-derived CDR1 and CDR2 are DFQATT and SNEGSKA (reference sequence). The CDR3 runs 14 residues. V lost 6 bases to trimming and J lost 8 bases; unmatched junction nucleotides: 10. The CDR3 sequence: CSAARQGWDSPLHF. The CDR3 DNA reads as TGCAGTGCCGCCAGACAGGGTTGGGATTCACCCCTCCACTTT.

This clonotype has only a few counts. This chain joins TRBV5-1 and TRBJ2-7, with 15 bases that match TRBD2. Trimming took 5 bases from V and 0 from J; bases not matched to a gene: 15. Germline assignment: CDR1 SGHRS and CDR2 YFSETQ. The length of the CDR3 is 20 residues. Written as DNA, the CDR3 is TGCGCCAGCAGTTCTTATCCATCCGGGACTAGCGGGAGGAGCTCCTACGAGCAGTACTTC. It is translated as CASSSYPSGTSGRSSYEQYF.

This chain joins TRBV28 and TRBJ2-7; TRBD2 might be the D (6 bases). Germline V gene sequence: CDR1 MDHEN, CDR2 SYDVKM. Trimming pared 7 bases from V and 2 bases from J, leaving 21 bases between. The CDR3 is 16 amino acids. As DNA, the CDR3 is TGTGCCAGCACCAGCCGGGCCGGGGACTTAACCTACGAGCAGTACTTC. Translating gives CASTSRAGDLTYEQYF.

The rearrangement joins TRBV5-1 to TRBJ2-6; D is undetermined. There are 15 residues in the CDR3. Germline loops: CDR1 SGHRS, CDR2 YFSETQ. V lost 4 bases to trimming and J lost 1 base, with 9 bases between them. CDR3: CASSKDLSGANVLTF. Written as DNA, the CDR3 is TGCGCCAGCAGCAAGGATCTGTCTGGGGCCAACGTCCTGACTTTC.

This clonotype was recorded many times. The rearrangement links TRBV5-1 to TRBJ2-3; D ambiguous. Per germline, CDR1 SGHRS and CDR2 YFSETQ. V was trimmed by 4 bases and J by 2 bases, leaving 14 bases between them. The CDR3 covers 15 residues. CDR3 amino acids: CASSLGWTPTDTQYF. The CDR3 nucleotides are TGCGCCAGCAGCCTGGGTTGGACCCCCACAGATACGCAGTATTTT.

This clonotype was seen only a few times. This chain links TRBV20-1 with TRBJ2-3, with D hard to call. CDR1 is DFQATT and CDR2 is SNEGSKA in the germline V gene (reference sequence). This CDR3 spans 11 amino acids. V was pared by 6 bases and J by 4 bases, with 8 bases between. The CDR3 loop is CSALAPDTQYF. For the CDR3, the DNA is TGCAGTGCCTTGGCGCCAGATACGCAGTATTTT.

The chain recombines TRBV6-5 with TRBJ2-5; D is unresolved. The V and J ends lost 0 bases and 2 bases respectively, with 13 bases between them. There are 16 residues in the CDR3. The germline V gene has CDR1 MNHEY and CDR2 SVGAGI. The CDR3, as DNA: TGTGCCAGCAGTTACTCGATAAGGACCAAACAAGAGACCCAGTACTTC. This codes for CASSYSIRTKQETQYF.

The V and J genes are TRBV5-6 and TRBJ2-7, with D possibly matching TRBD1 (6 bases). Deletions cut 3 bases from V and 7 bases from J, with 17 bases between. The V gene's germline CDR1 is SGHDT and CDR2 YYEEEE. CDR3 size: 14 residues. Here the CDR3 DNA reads TGTGCCAGCAGCTCTATCCATTTGGGGGCAGAGCAGTACTTC. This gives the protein CASSSIHLGAEQYF.

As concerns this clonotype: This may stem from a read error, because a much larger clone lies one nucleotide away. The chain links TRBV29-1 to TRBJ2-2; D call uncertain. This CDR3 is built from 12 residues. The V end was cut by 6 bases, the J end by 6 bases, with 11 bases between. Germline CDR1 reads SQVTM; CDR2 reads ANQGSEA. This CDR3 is CSVLSRAGELFF. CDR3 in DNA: TGCAGCGTCCTTAGTCGGGCCGGGGAGCTGTTTTTT.

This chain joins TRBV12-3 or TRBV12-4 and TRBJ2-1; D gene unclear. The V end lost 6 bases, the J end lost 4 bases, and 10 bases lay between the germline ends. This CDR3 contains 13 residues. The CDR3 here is CASRGDGYNEQFF. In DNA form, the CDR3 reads TGTGCCAGCAGGGGTGACGGTTACAATGAGCAGTTCTTC.

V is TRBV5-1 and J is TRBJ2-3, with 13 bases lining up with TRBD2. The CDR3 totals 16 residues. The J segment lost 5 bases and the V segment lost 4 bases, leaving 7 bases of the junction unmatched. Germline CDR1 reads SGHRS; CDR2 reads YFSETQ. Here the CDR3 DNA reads TGCGCCAGCAGCCCCACTAGCGGGGGGGCCAAAGATACGCAGTATTTT. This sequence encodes CASSPTSGGAKDTQYF.

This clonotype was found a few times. CDR3 protein: CASSQVVAGGTYNEQFF. DNA for the CDR3: TGTGCCAGCAGCCAAGTCGTGGCGGGGGGGACTTACAATGAGCAGTTCTTC. The chain joins TRBV3-1 to TRBJ2-1, with 9 nucleotides matching TRBD2. The V segment lost 1 base and the J segment 4 bases; nucleotides outside the gene matches: 8. This CDR3 contains 17 residues. Germline CDR1 is LGHDT and CDR2 is YNNKEL (reference sequence).

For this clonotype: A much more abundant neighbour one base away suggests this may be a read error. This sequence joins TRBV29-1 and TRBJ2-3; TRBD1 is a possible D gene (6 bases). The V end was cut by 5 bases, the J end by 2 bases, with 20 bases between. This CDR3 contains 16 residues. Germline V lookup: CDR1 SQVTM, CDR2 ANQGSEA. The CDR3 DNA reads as TGCAGCGTTCAGAGCACAGGGATCCCTATCACAGATACGCAGTATTTT. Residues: CSVQSTGIPITDTQYF.

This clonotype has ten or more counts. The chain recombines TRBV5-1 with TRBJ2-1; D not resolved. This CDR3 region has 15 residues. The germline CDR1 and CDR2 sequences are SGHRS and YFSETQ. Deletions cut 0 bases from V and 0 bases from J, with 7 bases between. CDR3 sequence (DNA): TGCGCCAGCAGCTTGGAGGGCGGCTCCTACAATGAGCAGTTCTTC. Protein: CASSLEGGSYNEQFF.

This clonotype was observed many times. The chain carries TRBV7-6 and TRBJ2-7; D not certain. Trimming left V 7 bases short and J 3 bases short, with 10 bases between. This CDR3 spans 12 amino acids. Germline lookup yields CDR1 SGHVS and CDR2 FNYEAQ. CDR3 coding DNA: TGTGCCAGCACCGATGACATCTACGAGCAGTACTTC. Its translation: CASTDDIYEQYF.

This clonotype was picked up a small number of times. The CDR3 nucleotides read TGTGCCAGTAGCCAACTAGCGGTCAGCACCGGGGAGCTGTTTTTT. It encodes CASSQLAVSTGELFF. The chain joins TRBV19 to TRBJ2-2, with 8 bases that match TRBD2. V lost 6 bases and J lost 4; bases outside the gene matches: 7. The CDR3 is 15 residues long. Per germline, CDR1 LNHDA and CDR2 SQIVND (reference sequence).

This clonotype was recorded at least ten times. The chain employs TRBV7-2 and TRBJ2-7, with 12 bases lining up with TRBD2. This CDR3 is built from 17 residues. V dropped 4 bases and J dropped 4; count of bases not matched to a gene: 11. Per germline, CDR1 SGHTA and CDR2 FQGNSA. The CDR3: CASSSSSGRALWYEQYF. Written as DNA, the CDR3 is TGTGCCAGCAGCTCCTCTAGCGGGAGGGCCCTTTGGTACGAGCAGTACTTC. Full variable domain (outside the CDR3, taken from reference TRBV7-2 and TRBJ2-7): GAGVSQSPSNKVTEKGKDVELRCDPISGHTALYWYRQSLGQGLEFLIYFQGNSAPDKSGLPSDRFSAERTGGSVSTLTIQRTQQEDSAVYLCASSSSSGRALWYEQYFGPGTRLTVT.

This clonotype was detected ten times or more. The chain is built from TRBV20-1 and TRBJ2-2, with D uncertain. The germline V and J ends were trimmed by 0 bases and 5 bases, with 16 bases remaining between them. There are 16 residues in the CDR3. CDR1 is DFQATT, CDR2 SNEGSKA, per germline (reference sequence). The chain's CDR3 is CSARDSTKQKTGELFF. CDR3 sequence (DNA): TGCAGTGCTAGAGACTCGACGAAACAGAAAACCGGGGAGCTGTTTTTT.